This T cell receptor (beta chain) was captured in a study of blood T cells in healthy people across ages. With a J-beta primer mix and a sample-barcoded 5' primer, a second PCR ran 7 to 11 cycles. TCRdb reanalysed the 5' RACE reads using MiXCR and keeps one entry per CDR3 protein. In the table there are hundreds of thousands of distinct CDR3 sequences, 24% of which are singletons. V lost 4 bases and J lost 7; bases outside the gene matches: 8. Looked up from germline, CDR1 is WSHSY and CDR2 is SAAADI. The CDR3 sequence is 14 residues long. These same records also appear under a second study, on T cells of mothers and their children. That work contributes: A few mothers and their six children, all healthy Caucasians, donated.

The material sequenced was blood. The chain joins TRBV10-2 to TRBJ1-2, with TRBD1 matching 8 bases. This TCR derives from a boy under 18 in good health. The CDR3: CASSGPDRVLGYTF. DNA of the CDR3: TGCGCCAGCAGTGGGCCGGACAGGGTGCTTGGCTACACCTTC.